This T cell receptor beta chain was captured in a study of human T cells and chemical hapten exposure. The CDR3 loop spans 14 amino acids. Germline V gene data show CDR1 as SGHAT and CDR2 as FQDESV (reference sequence). The germline V and J ends were trimmed by 2 bases and 5 bases, with 13 bases remaining between them. Time point defined: patch test 2, 6 weeks after DPC sensitization. Treatment of the sample: therapeutic diphenylcyclopropenone sensitization with weekly scalp DPC. This clonotype was seen a few times. TCRdb ran MiXCR on the RACE reads and lists one entry per CDR3 protein. The data show 80,000 to 95,000 distinct CDR3 sequences, 9.5% to 12% seen once.

The starting material was whole blood, obtained in connection with sensitization to the hapten diphenylcyclopropenone (DPC). The V and J genes are TRBV11-1 and TRBJ2-7, with D possibly being TRBD1 (6 bases). The sequence was obtained from a middle-aged man with alopecia areata. Some clones in this sample may be carry-over from other donors' samples. The chain's CDR3 is CASSLRRQVDEQYF. The CDR3 coding sequence is TGTGCCAGCAGCTTACGGAGACAGGTCGACGAGCAGTACTTC.